This is a list of T cell receptor beta chains from one sample in a study of T cells after yellow fever vaccination. TCRdb reprocessed the 5' RACE reads via MiXCR and lists one record per CDR3 protein. This sample has hundreds of thousands of distinct CDR3 sequences, with less than 4.5% found just once. Sample: PBMCs, taken on the day of the yellow fever booster vaccination. The receptors were gathered from a man between 18 and 35 years old who received the YFV17D yellow fever vaccine. The CDR3 runs from the conserved cysteine through the conserved F or W. Each record gives: clone size, D gene, J gene, V gene, CDR3 DNA, CDR3 protein. The D gene is left open where the match is weak. Some rows have no size entry. The others give once, few or many, or a class for an expanded clone.

many	TRBD2	TRBJ2-3	TRBV18	TGTGCCAGCTCACTGTCGCGGGGGGCAGGAGATACGCAGTATTTT	CASSLSRGAGDTQYF
many	TRBD2	TRBJ2-5	TRBV5-4	TGTGCCAGCAGCTTCGAGGGAGTAGCGGGGTTCCCGAAGACCCAGTACTTC	CASSFEGVAGFPKTQYF
-	-	TRBJ1-1	TRBV4-3	TGCGCCAGCAGCCAAGGAGGGGGGGGCGCCTCGGTCGGCACTGAAGCTTTCTTT	CASSQGGGGASVGTEAFF
many	-	TRBJ2-7	TRBV6-2/TRBV6-3	TGTGCCAGCAGTTACGGAGTTACAGGGACCCTGGGCGAGCAGTACTTC	CASSYGVTGTLGEQYF
few	-	TRBJ2-1	TRBV6-6	TGTGCCAGCAGTTTGCGACTAGAGGTCTACAATGAGCAGTTCTTC	CASSLRLEVYNEQFF
many	TRBD1	TRBJ1-6	TRBV5-1	TGCGCCAGCAGCTTGGAAGGGACAGATTCACCCCTCCACTTT	CASSLEGTDSPLHF
many	-	TRBJ2-3	TRBV2	TGTGCCAGCAGCCGTTTACTAGGGGGGGCGGGACCAGATACGCAGTATTTT	CASSRLLGGAGPDTQYF
-	-	TRBJ1-1	TRBV6-2/TRBV6-3	TGTGCCAGCAGTTACCCCTCCTCGAACACTGAAGCTTTCTTT	CASSYPSSNTEAFF
-	TRBD1	TRBJ1-2	TRBV3-1	TGTGCCAGCAGCCAAGACTCAGGGGGAAGCTACACCTTC	CASSQDSGGSYTF
few	TRBD1	TRBJ2-4	TRBV29-1	TGCAGCGGCCTACAGGGGGCCAAAAACATTCAGTACTTC	CSGLQGAKNIQYF
many	TRBD1	TRBJ1-1	TRBV7-2	TGTGCCAGCACGATCGACAGGGGACGAACTGAAGCTTTCTTT	CASTIDRGRTEAFF
few	-	TRBJ2-3	TRBV6-2/TRBV6-3	TGTGCCAGCAGCCGAACCGGACAGGAGGGGACGCAGTATTTT	CASSRTGQEGTQYF
few	-	TRBJ2-3	TRBV10-3	TGTGCCATCAGTGAAGCAGATACGCAGTATTTT	CAISEADTQYF
-	-	TRBJ1-5	TRBV6-6	TGTGCCAGCATATCAGCCTCCTCGCAGCCCCAGCATTTT	CASISASSQPQHF
many	TRBD1	TRBJ2-2	TRBV29-1	TGCAGCGTTTCCCAGGACAGGGGCACCGGGGAGCTGTTTTTT	CSVSQDRGTGELFF
few	-	TRBJ2-3	TRBV24-1	TGTGCCACCGGCCAGGGAGGGACACCAGATACGCAGTATTTT	CATGQGGTPDTQYF
few	TRBD2	TRBJ2-3	TRBV5-1	TGCGCCAGCAGCCTACGACTAGCGGGGAGCACAGATACGCAGTATTTT	CASSLRLAGSTDTQYF
many	TRBD1	TRBJ2-2	TRBV7-2	TGTGCCAGCAGCCAGACCGGGACAGGGTTCACCGGGGAGCTGTTTTTT	CASSQTGTGFTGELFF
many	TRBD2	TRBJ2-2	TRBV15	TGTGCCACCAGCGCCCGACTAGCGGGGAACGCCGGGGAGCTGTTTTTT	CATSARLAGNAGELFF
once	-	TRBJ2-1	TRBV6-2/TRBV6-3	TGTGCCAGCAGTTACAGGCAGGGAAGCTCCTACAATGAGCAGTTCTTC	CASSYRQGSSYNEQFF
many	TRBD2	TRBJ2-7	TRBV12-3/TRBV12-4	TGTGCCAGCAGTTTAGTTGGGACTAGCGGCGAGCAGTACTTC	CASSLVGTSGEQYF
many	-	TRBJ1-1	TRBV20-1	TGCAGTGCTCCGGGGCAGACGAACACTGAAGCTTTCTTT	CSAPGQTNTEAFF
-	-	TRBJ1-1	TRBV29-1	TGCAGCGTTGCCCCGCAGGAGAACACTGAAGCTTTCTTT	CSVAPQENTEAFF
many	TRBD2	TRBJ2-1	TRBV20-1	TGCAGTGCTCGACAGCGGGGGTTCTCCTACAATGAGCAGTTCTTC	CSARQRGFSYNEQFF
many	-	TRBJ1-1	TRBV5-1	TGCGCCAGCAGCTTGGACGGACACCCGAACACTGAAGCTTTCTTT	CASSLDGHPNTEAFF
few	TRBD2	TRBJ2-7	TRBV19	TGTGCCAGTAGGAGCGGGGGGACCTCCTACGAGCAGTACTTC	CASRSGGTSYEQYF
many	-	TRBJ1-2	TRBV10-3	TGTGCCATCAGTGGTGGGGAATACTATGGCTACACCTTC	CAISGGEYYGYTF
-	-	TRBJ2-3	TRBV6-2/TRBV6-3	TGTGCCAGCAGTTGGGACCCGGCCGGGACCTTAACAGATACGCAGTATTTT	CASSWDPAGTLTDTQYF
many	-	TRBJ2-7	TRBV6-2/TRBV6-3	TGTGCCAGCAGTTTCGGGCTCGAGCAGTACTTC	CASSFGLEQYF
many	TRBD1	TRBJ2-5	TRBV6-2/TRBV6-3	TGTGGGGCTAAGAGGACAGGGGCTGGAGAGACCCAGTACTTC	CGAKRTGAGETQYF
many	TRBD1	TRBJ1-5	TRBV7-8	TGTGCCAGCAGCGCGCGGGTCCCGGGACAGGGGGTGGGCAATCAGCCCCAGCATTTT	CASSARVPGQGVGNQPQHF
few	TRBD2	TRBJ2-5	TRBV5-4	TGTGCCAGCAGCCCAAGGACTAGCGGGGGCCAGGGGACCCAGTACTTC	CASSPRTSGGQGTQYF
many	TRBD1	TRBJ2-1	TRBV11-2	TGTGCCAGCAGCGCCAGGGGGCCAGGGAATGAGCAGTTCTTC	CASSARGPGNEQFF
-	-	TRBJ1-2	TRBV5-6	TGTGCCAGCAGTACCGGGACAAGCTATGGCTACACCTTC	CASSTGTSYGYTF
few	TRBD2	TRBJ2-3	TRBV5-6	TGTGCCAGCAGCTCGGCGAGCGGGGGCACAGATACGCAGTATTTT	CASSSASGGTDTQYF
-	TRBD1	TRBJ2-3	TRBV29-1	TGCAGCGTGGCGACAGGGCAATCCACAGATACGCAGTATTTT	CSVATGQSTDTQYF
many	TRBD2	TRBJ2-5	TRBV5-1	TGCGCCAGCAGCTTGGTGTCGACTAGCGGGGGAAACCAAGAGACCCAGTACTTC	CASSLVSTSGGNQETQYF
many	-	TRBJ2-4	TRBV29-1	TGCAGCGTTGCTCTGGGAGATGACATTCAGTACTTC	CSVALGDDIQYF
few	-	TRBJ2-2	TRBV3-1	TGTGCCAGCAGCTTTCGAGGCCGACACGCGAACACCGGGGAGCTGTTTTTT	CASSFRGRHANTGELFF
many	TRBD2	TRBJ2-5	TRBV7-9	TGTGCCAGCAGCCATGCGGGGGGAAAAGAGACCCAGTACTTC	CASSHAGGKETQYF
many	-	TRBJ2-2	TRBV10-2	TGCGCCAGCAGTCCTGGCCCGTTGAGGGAGCTGTTTTTT	CASSPGPLRELFF